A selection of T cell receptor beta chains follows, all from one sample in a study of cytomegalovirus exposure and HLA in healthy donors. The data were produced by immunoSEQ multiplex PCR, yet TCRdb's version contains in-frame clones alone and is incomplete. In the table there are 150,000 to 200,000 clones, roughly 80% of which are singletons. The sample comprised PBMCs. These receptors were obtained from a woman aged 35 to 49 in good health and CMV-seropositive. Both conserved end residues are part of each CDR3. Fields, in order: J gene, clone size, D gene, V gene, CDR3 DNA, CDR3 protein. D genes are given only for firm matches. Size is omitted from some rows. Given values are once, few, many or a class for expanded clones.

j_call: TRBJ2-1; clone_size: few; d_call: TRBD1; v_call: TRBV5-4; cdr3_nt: TGTGCCAGCAGCTTGGGACAGGGAGTCTACAATGAGCAGTTCTTC; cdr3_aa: CASSLGQGVYNEQFF
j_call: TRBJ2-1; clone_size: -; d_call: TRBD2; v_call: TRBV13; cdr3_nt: TGTGCCAGCAGCGGGACTAGCGGGACCACCGGTGAGCAGTTCTTC; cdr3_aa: CASSGTSGTTGEQFF
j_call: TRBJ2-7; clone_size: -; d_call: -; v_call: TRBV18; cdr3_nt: TGTGCCAGCTCGCAACAGACTAGTCAACCATCCTACGAGCAGTACTTC; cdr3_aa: CASSQQTSQPSYEQYF
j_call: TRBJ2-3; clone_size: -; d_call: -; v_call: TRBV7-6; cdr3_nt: TGTGCCAGCAGCGGGGCATCTCCTGTCACAGATACGCAGTATTTT; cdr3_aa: CASSGASPVTDTQYF
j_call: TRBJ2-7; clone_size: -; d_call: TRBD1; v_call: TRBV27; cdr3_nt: TGTGCCAGCAGTCGGACAGGGAACGAGCAGTACTTC; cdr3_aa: CASSRTGNEQYF
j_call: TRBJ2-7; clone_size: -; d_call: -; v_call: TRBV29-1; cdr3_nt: TGCAGCGTTGCCAGGGGAAGGTACGAGCAGTACTTC; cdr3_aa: CSVARGRYEQYF
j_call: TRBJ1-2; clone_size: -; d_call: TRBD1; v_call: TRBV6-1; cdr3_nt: TGTGCCAGCACCCTCGGACAGGGGGCAGGAGGCTACACCTTC; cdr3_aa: CASTLGQGAGGYTF
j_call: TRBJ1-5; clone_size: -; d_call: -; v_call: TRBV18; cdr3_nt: TGTGCCAGCTCCCGCCCCGGGGGTAGCAATCAGCCCCAGCATTTT; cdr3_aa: CASSRPGGSNQPQHF
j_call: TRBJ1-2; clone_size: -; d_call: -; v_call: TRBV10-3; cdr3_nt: TGTGCCATCAGTCTAGTTCCGGGGGATGGCTACACCTTC; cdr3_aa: CAISLVPGDGYTF
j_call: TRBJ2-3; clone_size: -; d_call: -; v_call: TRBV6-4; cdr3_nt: TGTGCCAGCAGTGACTCGGCGGCTACTAGCACAGATACGCAGTATTTT; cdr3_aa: CASSDSAATSTDTQYF
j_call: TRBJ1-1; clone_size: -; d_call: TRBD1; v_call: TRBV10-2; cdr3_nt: TGCGCCAGCAGTAAAGACAGGGCCCAAGCTTTCTTT; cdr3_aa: CASSKDRAQAFF
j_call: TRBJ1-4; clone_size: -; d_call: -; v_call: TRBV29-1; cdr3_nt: TGCAGCGTTGAAGGCGATGCAACTAATGAAAAACTGTTTTTT; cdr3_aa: CSVEGDATNEKLFF
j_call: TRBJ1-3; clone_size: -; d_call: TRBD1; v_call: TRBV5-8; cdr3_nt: TGTGCCAGCAGCCGGGGCGGCAGGGGGCTTTTAGGAAACACCATATATTTT; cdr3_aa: CASSRGGRGLLGNTIYF
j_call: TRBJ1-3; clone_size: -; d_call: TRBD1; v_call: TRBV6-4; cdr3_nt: TGTGCCAGCAGGGACAGGGGCTTCTCTGGAAACACCATATATTTT; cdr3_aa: CASRDRGFSGNTIYF
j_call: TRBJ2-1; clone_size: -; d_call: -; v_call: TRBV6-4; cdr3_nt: TGTGCCAGCAGGCGGGAAGCGGGCCCGTCCAATGAGCAGTTCTTC; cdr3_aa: CASRREAGPSNEQFF
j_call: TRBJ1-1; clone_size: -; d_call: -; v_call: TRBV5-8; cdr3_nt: TGTGCCAGCGGCTTGGCCGTCAGCACTGAAGCTTTCTTT; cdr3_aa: CASGLAVSTEAFF
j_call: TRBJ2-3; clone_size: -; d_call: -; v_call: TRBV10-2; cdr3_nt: TGCGCCAGCAGTGAGGCGGCAGATACGCAGTATTTT; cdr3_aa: CASSEAADTQYF